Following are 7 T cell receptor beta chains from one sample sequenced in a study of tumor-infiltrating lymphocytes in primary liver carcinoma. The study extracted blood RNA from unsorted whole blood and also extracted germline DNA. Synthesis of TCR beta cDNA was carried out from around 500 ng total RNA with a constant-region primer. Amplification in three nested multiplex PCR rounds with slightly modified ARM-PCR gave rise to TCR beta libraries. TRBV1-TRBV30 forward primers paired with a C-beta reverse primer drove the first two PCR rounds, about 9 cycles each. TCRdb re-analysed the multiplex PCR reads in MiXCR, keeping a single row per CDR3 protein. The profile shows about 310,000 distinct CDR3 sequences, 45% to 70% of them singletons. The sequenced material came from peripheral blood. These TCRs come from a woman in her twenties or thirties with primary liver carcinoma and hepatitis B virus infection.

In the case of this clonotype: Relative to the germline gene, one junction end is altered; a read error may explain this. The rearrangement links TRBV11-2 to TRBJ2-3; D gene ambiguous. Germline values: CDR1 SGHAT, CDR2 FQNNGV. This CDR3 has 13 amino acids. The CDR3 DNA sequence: TGTACCAGTAGCCCCTGGAGCACAGATACGCAGTATTTT. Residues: CTSSPWSTDTQYF.

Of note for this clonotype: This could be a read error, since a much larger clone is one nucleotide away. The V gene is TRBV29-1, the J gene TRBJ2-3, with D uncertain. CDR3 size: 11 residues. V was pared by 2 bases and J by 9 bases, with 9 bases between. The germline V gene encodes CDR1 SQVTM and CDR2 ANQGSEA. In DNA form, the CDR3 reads TGCAGCGTTGAATTAGGAGAAACGCAGTATTTT. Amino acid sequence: CSVELGETQYF.

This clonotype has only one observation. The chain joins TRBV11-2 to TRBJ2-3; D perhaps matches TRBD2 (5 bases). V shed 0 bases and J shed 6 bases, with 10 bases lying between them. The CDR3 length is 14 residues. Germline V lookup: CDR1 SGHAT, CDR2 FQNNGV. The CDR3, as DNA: TGTGCCAGCAGCTTAGATGGTACGGGGGATACGCAGTATTTT. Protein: CASSLDGTGDTQYF.

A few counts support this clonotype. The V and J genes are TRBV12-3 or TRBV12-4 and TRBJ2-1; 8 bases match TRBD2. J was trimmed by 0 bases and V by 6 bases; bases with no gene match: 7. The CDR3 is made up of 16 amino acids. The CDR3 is CASRFLAGISYNEQFF. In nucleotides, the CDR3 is TGTGCCAGCAGGTTTTTAGCGGGGATCTCCTACAATGAGCAGTTCTTC.

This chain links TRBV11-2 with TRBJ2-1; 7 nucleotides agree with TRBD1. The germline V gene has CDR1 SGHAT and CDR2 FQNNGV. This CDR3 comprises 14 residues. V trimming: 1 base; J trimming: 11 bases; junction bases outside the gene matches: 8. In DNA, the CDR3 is TGTGCCAGCAGCTTAGGGACAGGTCGGAATAAGCAGTTCTTC. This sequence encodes CASSLGTGRNKQFF.

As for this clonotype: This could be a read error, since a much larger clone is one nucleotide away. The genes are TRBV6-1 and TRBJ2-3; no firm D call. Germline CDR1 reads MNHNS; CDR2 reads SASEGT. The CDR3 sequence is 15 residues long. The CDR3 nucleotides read TGTGCCAGGAGTGAAGGTTTACCGTACACAGATACGCAGTATTTT. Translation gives CARSEGLPYTDTQYF.

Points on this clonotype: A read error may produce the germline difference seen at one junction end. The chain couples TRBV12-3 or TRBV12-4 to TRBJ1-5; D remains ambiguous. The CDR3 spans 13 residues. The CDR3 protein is CANSFMGNQPQHF. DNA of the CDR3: TGTGCCAACAGTTTTATGGGGAATCAGCCCCAGCATTTT.